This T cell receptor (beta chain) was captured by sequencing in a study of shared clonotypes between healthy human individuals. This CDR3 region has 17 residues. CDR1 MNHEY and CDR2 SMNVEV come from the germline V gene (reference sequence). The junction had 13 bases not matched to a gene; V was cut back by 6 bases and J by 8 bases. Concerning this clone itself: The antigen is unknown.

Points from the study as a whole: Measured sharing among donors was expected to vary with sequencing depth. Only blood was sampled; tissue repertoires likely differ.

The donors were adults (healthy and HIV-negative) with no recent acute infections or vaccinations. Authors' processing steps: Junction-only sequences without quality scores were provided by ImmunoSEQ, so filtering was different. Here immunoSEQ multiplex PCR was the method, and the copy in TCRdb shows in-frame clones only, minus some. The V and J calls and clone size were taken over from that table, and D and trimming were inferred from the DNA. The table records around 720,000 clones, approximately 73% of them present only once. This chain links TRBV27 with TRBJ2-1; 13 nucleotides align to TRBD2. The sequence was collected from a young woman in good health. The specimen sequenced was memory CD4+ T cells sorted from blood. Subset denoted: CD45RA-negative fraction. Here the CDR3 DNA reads TGTGCCAGCAGCCCCCGAACTAGCGGGAGGGCCCGCGATGAGCAGTTCTTC. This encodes CASSPRTSGRARDEQFF.